This section outlines one T cell receptor (beta chain) sequence together with its context. Its antigen is not identified. This sample stems from a study of CD8+ T cells in alopecia areata. About the study: Oral tofacitinib, 5 to 10 mg twice daily, was given in an open-label trial. Study-level findings and limits: Among the 100 top clones, expanded CD8+ clones, like scalp clonality, were significantly decreased by tofacitinib.

Treatment meaning: oral pan-JAK inhibitor, 5-10 mg twice daily. CDR3 length equals 13 residues. Germline V gene data show CDR1 as SQVTM and CDR2 as ANQGSEA. Deletions cut 1 base from V and 2 bases from J, with 8 bases between. Extraction and reverse transcription of RNA yielded cDNA as the sequencing template. Clones were read by immunoSEQ multiplex PCR, and TCRdb kept only the in-frame ones, dropping some. The sample has more than 150,000 clones; around 49% are singletons. This specimen consisted of CD8+ T cells sorted from blood, obtained at approximately week 52, from a patient treated with tofacitinib. The receptor comes from a human donor with alopecia areata. V gene TRBV29-1 combines with J gene TRBJ1-1; D uncertain. CDR3 sequence (DNA): TGCAGCGTTGAAGGGGGTGATAACACTGAAGCTTTCTTT. Translating gives CSVEGGDNTEAFF.